Listed here are 26 T cell receptor beta chains from one sample, sequenced in a study of cytomegalovirus exposure and HLA in healthy donors. The PCR employed 60 Vbeta primers together with 13 Jbeta primers. Profiled with immunoSEQ multiplex PCR; TCRdb holds only in-frame clones, not every one. The sample consists of approximately 160,000 clones, about 75% of them appearing once. Sequencing was carried out using PBMCs. The receptor set was obtained from a male donor in good health and CMV-seronegative.

This CDR3 is CASSGTGHSYNEQFF. For the CDR3, the DNA is TGTGCCAGCAGCGGAACAGGGCACTCCTACAATGAGCAGTTCTTC. The chain uses TRBV7-9 and TRBJ2-1, with a tentative D call TRBD1 (6 bases). The CDR3 spans 15 residues. Germline V gene data show CDR1 as SEHNR and CDR2 as FQNEAQ (reference sequence). V lost 5 bases and J 0 bases, leaving 11 bases between the germline ends.

The chain has TRBV5-1 and TRBJ2-3; D uncertain. The CDR3 sequence is 14 residues long. V lost 0 bases, J lost 4 bases, and 9 bases lay in between. In germline, CDR1 is SGHRS, CDR2 YFSETQ. Here the CDR3 reads CASSLDPAADTQYF. The CDR3 bases are TGCGCCAGCAGCTTGGACCCGGCGGCAGATACGCAGTATTTT. The complete variable domain, with remaining parts taken from reference TRBV5-1 and TRBJ2-3, reads KAGVTQTPRYLIKTRGQQVTLSCSPISGHRSVSWYQQTPGQGLQFLFEYFSETQRNKGNFPGRFSGRQFSNSRSEMNVSTLELGDSALYLCASSLDPAADTQYFGPGTRLTVL.

Here the CDR3 reads CASSPGQGASEAFF. CDR3 nucleotide sequence: TGTGCCAGCAGCCCGGGACAGGGGGCATCTGAAGCTTTCTTT. The genes are TRBV7-9 and TRBJ1-1; TRBD1 matches 12 bases. CDR1 is SEHNR and CDR2 is FQNEAQ in the germline V gene (reference sequence). This CDR3 has 14 residues. The trim removed 5 bases at V and 6 bases at J, leaving 4 bases unmatched. Supplemented by reference TRBV7-9 and TRBJ1-1, the full variable domain reads DTGVSQNPRHKITKRGQNVTFRCDPISEHNRLYWYRQTLGQGPEFLTYFQNEAQLEKSRLLSDRFSAERPKGSFSTLEIQRTEQGDSAMYLCASSPGQGASEAFFGQGTRLTVV.

This clone came up a few times. V gene TRBV2 combines with J gene TRBJ2-2; tentative D call: TRBD1 (5 bases). This CDR3 region has 18 residues. V lost 6 bases and J 3 bases, leaving 23 bases between the germline ends. Germline values: CDR1 SNHLY, CDR2 FYNNEI. This chain's CDR3 is CASRSLGWLLGDTGELFF. The CDR3 DNA reads as TGTGCCAGCAGATCACTCGGGTGGCTCTTAGGGGACACCGGGGAGCTGTTTTTT.

This clone was detected a few times. This rearrangement joins TRBV6-1 to TRBJ1-1; possibly TRBD1 for D (6 bases). Trimming stripped 3 bases from V and 1 base from J, with 12 bases between. This CDR3 is 15 amino acids long. Germline V gives CDR1 MNHNS, CDR2 SASEGT. CDR3 loop: CASSDHRVSNTEAFF. CDR3 DNA: TGTGCCAGCAGTGATCACAGGGTTTCGAACACTGAAGCTTTCTTT.

The chain couples TRBV19 to TRBJ1-5; D unresolved. Trimming removed 6 bases from V and 6 bases from J, with 15 bases in between. CDR3 length: 14 amino acids. CDR1 and CDR2 (germline): LNHDA, SQIVND (reference sequence). The CDR3 bases are TGTGCCAGTAGCCCCGAGAAGATAGCTCAGCCCCAGCATTTT. Protein: CASSPEKIAQPQHF.

This clone is a singleton in its sample. The genes are TRBV7-9 and TRBJ2-1; maybe TRBD2 (6 bases). The CDR3 length is 14 residues. Trimming took 8 bases from V and 12 from J, leaving 23 bases between them. Per the germline V gene, CDR1 is SEHNR and CDR2 is FQNEAQ (reference sequence). In nucleotides, the CDR3 is TGTGCCAGCCGGGGCCTCGGGAGAACCTCGGGGCAGTTCTTC. It is translated as CASRGLGRTSGQFF.

This chain connects TRBV19 to TRBJ2-7; 7 nucleotides agree with TRBD2. CDR1 is LNHDA and CDR2 is SQIVND in the germline V gene (reference sequence). This CDR3 comprises 14 residues. Trimming at V came to 4 bases and at J to 0 bases, leaving 3 bases not matched to a gene. DNA for the CDR3: TGTGCCAGTAGTAGGAGCGGGACCTCCTACGAGCAGTACTTC. Its protein is CASSRSGTSYEQYF.

This chain links TRBV4-2 with TRBJ2-3, with TRBD2 as a possible D gene (7 bases). The V end was cut by 4 bases, the J end by 5 bases, with 19 bases between. Germline V lookup: CDR1 LGHNA, CDR2 YNFKEQ. The CDR3 extends over 16 amino acids. CDR3 amino acids: CASSPRTGGLIDTQYF. The CDR3 region has the DNA TGTGCCAGCAGCCCCCGGACGGGGGGCCTCATAGATACGCAGTATTTT.

The chain uses TRBV28 and TRBJ1-5, with D perhaps matching TRBD1 (6 bases). The V gene lost 4 bases and the J gene lost 7 bases, with 17 bases spanning the gap. Germline loops: CDR1 MDHEN, CDR2 SYDVKM. The CDR3 is 15 residues long. In DNA, the CDR3 is TGTGCCAGCAGTTGGGGGGGGGCAGGGAGCCAGCCCCAGCATTTT. Residues: CASSWGGAGSQPQHF. Using reference TRBV28 and TRBJ1-5 for the parts outside the CDR3, the full variable domain is DVKVTQSSRYLVKRTGEKVFLECVQDMDHENMFWYRQDPGLGLRLIYFSYDVKMKEKGDIPEGYSVSREKKERFSLILESASTNQTSMYLCASSWGGAGSQPQHFGDGTRLSIL.

This chain connects TRBV11-2 to TRBJ2-7; weak D call: TRBD1 (5 bases). Trimming stripped 6 bases from V and 4 bases from J, with 16 bases between. The CDR3 has 14 amino acids. Per the germline V gene, CDR1 is SGHAT and CDR2 is FQNNGV. In nucleotides, the CDR3 is TGTGCCAGCAGTTCTCAGGGCGGTTTGTACGAGCAGTACTTC. Translation: CASSSQGGLYEQYF.

This clone was seen a handful of times. The rearrangement uses TRBV30 and TRBJ2-7; 14 bases map to TRBD2. CDR3 length: 13 amino acids. Per the germline V gene, CDR1 is GTSNPN and CDR2 is SVGIG (reference sequence). Losses at the gene ends were 5 bases for V and 5 bases for J; bases not matched to a gene: 2. The CDR3 reads CAWGTSGSNEQYF. The CDR3 DNA reads as TGTGCCTGGGGGACTAGCGGGAGTAACGAGCAGTACTTC.

The CDR3 DNA sequence: TGCAGCGTTGAGGGCGACGAGCAGTACTTC. The encoded protein is CSVEGDEQYF. The chain has TRBV29-1 and TRBJ2-7; D is ambiguous. The V gene's germline CDR1 is SQVTM and CDR2 ANQGSEA. Trimming removed 3 bases from V and 5 bases from J, with 5 bases in between. The CDR3 extends over 10 amino acids.

CDR3 DNA: TGTGCCAGCAGTACAAACAGGGTGACAGATACGCAGTATTTT. The encoded protein is CASSTNRVTDTQYF. The chain is built from TRBV25-1 and TRBJ2-3, with D maybe TRBD1 (6 bases). The CDR3 loop spans 14 amino acids. Germline V gene sequence: CDR1 MGHDK, CDR2 SYGVNS. The V gene lost 5 bases and the J gene lost 3 bases, with 12 bases spanning the gap.

This clone was seen just once. The chain employs TRBV27 and TRBJ1-5; unclear D gene. V dropped 2 bases and J dropped 7 bases, with 9 bases sitting between them. The CDR3 totals 13 residues. CDR1 and CDR2 from the germline V gene are MNHEY and SMNVEV (reference sequence). CDR3 residues: CASSLGSGQPQHF. The CDR3, as DNA: TGTGCCAGCAGTTTAGGTAGCGGGCAGCCCCAGCATTTT.

The V and J genes are TRBV6-5 and TRBJ1-5; no clear D. V shed 8 bases and J shed 7 bases, with 21 bases lying between them. CDR3 length equals 15 residues. In germline, CDR1 is MNHEY, CDR2 SVGAGI. CDR3 DNA sequence: TGTGCCAGCGGGGAGGCAGGAACAATTCTACAGCCCCAGCATTTT. Its protein product is CASGEAGTILQPQHF.

The V and J genes are TRBV11-3 and TRBJ2-5; 11 bases agree with TRBD2. Looked up from germline, CDR1 is SGHNT and CDR2 is YENEEA. With V trimmed by 5 bases and J by 3 bases, 5 bases remained unmatched. The CDR3 is made up of 15 amino acids. DNA of the CDR3: TGTGCCAGCAGCCCAGGGACTAGCGGAAAAGAGACCCAGTACTTC. This codes for CASSPGTSGKETQYF.

J is TRBJ2-7 and V is TRBV6-1; D is perhaps TRBD1 (5 bases). Trimming stripped 7 bases from V and 4 bases from J, with 17 bases between. The CDR3 sequence is 14 residues long. Per germline, CDR1 MNHNS and CDR2 SASEGT. CDR3 nucleotide sequence: TGTGCCAGCACAAGGGGTACCTACCGGTACGAGCAGTACTTC. Translated, it gives CASTRGTYRYEQYF.

As concerns this clone: The junction departs from germline at one end; a sequencing error may be responsible. The chain is built from TRBV11-2 and TRBJ2-7; possible D gene TRBD1, 5 bases. Germline CDR1 reads SGHAT; CDR2 reads FQNNGV. The CDR3 is made up of 12 amino acids. The CDR3 loop reads CASSFSISGMDF. The CDR3 nucleotides read TGTGCCAGCAGCTTTTCCATCTCAGGGATGGACTTC.

The chain carries TRBV15 and TRBJ2-7, with TRBD2 as a possible D gene (6 bases). Germline CDR1 is LNHNV and CDR2 is YYDKDF (reference sequence). V was pared by 1 base and J by 2 bases, with 9 bases between. CDR3 length: 14 amino acids. CDR3 in amino acids: CATSRAREAYEQYF. CDR3 DNA sequence: TGTGCCACCAGCAGAGCCAGGGAGGCCTACGAGCAGTACTTC. Complete variable domain (other parts from reference TRBV15 and TRBJ2-7): DAMVIQNPRYQVTQFGKPVTLSCSQTLNHNVMYWYQQKSSQAPKLLFHYYDKDFNNEADTPDNFQSRRPNTSFCFLDIRSPGLGDTAMYLCATSRAREAYEQYFGPGTRLTVT.

The chain is built from TRBV9 and TRBJ2-5, with TRBD1 matching 7 bases. This CDR3 has 17 residues. The germline V gene encodes CDR1 SGDLS and CDR2 YYNGEE. J lost 2 bases, V lost 2 bases, and 12 bases had no gene match. The chain's CDR3 is CASSVSQGQWGQETQYF. CDR3 nucleotides: TGTGCCAGCAGCGTCTCACAGGGGCAGTGGGGGCAAGAGACCCAGTACTTC.

The chain is built from TRBV19 and TRBJ2-5; possible D gene TRBD1, 5 bases. The CDR3 runs 13 residues. The germline V gene has CDR1 LNHDA and CDR2 SQIVND (reference sequence). V was shortened by 7 bases and J by 5 bases, with 14 bases between the two germline ends. The chain's CDR3 is CASTPQGGETQYF. The DNA of the CDR3 is TGTGCCAGTACCCCTCAGGGTGGCGAGACCCAGTACTTC. Full variable domain (missing parts from reference TRBV19 and TRBJ2-5): DGGITQSPKYLFRKEGQNVTLSCEQNLNHDAMYWYRQDPGQGLRLIYYSQIVNDFQKGDIAEGYSVSREKKESFPLTVTSAQKNPTAFYLCASTPQGGETQYFGPGTRLLVL.

This clone was detected once. This rearrangement joins TRBV5-4 to TRBJ2-7; TRBD2 matches 11 bases. Germline loops: CDR1 SGHNT, CDR2 YYREEE (reference sequence). CDR3 length equals 14 residues. Losses at the gene ends were 4 bases for V and 5 bases for J; bases not matched to a gene: 5. CDR3 sequence: CASSLAGGLDEQYF. DNA for the CDR3: TGTGCCAGCAGCCTAGCGGGAGGTCTGGACGAGCAGTACTTC.

V and J are TRBV29-1 and TRBJ1-1; perhaps TRBD1 as D (5 bases). The V end lost 0 bases, the J end lost 2 bases, and 19 bases lay between the germline ends. The CDR3 covers 17 residues. Germline CDR1 reads SQVTM; CDR2 reads ANQGSEA. CDR3 sequence reads: CSVEEPGQIKFNTEAFF. The CDR3 DNA reads as TGCAGCGTTGAAGAACCAGGGCAGATCAAATTCAACACTGAAGCTTTCTTT.

The chain recombines TRBV18 with TRBJ2-1; no firm D call. The ends were cut back, 0 bases at V and 0 bases at J, with 6 bases in the middle. The CDR3 sequence is 15 residues long. Looked up from germline, CDR1 is KGHSH and CDR2 is LQKENI. CDR3 amino acids: CASSPPASSYNEQFF. In DNA, the CDR3 is TGTGCCAGCTCACCACCGGCTAGCTCCTACAATGAGCAGTTCTTC.

The gene calls are TRBV5-6 and TRBJ2-5, with D possibly being TRBD1 (7 bases). The CDR3 length is 14 residues. Per germline, CDR1 SGHDT and CDR2 YYEEEE. V lost 1 base, J lost 10 bases, and 17 bases lay in between. CDR3 nucleotide sequence: TGTGCCAGCAGCTTGAGGTCAGGGGGGTATGGCCAGTACTTC. It encodes CASSLRSGGYGQYF.